This T cell receptor beta chain emerged from a study of CD8 T cells in ankylosing spondylitis. Whole-study findings and limits: Within matched ankylosing spondylitis synovial fluid, disease-linked clones were reportedly significantly enriched. A subset of motif variants has previously been described in the synovial fluid and blood of reactive arthritis. Seven to nine highly homologous variants formed a TCR beta motif that appeared characteristic of ankylosing spondylitis blood.

A quantitative 5'-RACE method, one with molecular barcodes, was used to make TCR beta libraries. TCRdb used MiXCR to reprocess the 5' RACE reads, holding one entry per CDR3 protein. This table has around 220,000 distinct CDR3 sequences, 15% to 20% appearing once. Concerning this clonotype: The antigen is not known.

The V and J ends lost 0 bases and 4 bases, in that order; junction bases with no gene match: 7. Per germline, CDR1 LNHNV and CDR2 YYDKDF (reference sequence). There are 17 residues in the CDR3. Sequenced sample: blood, either unsorted or a sorted T cell fraction (not recorded which). The receptor was derived from a male donor with ankylosing spondylitis. The rearrangement links TRBV15 to TRBJ2-1, with 9 bases matching TRBD2. The CDR3: CATSRDSASGIYNEQFF. The CDR3 DNA reads as TGTGCCACCAGCAGAGATTCGGCTAGCGGGATTTACAATGAGCAGTTCTTC.